These T cell receptor beta chains were read from a single sample in a study of blood T cell repertoires in COVID-19. The repertoire was sequenced with immunoSEQ multiplex PCR; TCRdb's copy has only in-frame clones and lacks some. The sample has about 74,000 clones, approximately 91% seen once; the top ten hold roughly 2.7%. Sequencing was done on a sample of peripheral blood. These receptors came from a man between 65 and 85 years old with active or convalescent COVID-19. The CDR3 runs from the conserved cysteine through the conserved F or W. Each record gives: J gene, D gene, clone size, V gene, CDR3 DNA, CDR3 protein. D genes are given only for firm matches. A row's size may be missing; if present it is once, few, many or a size class.

>TRBJ2-2|TRBD1|NA|TRBV11-2
TGTGCCAGCAGCTTAGTAGGGGGCGGAACCGGGGAGCTGTTTTTT
CASSLVGGGTGELFF
>TRBJ1-2|TRBD1|NA|TRBV7-8
TGTGCCAGCAGCTCCCCAACAGGGGGCGGCATCTATGGCTACACCTTC
CASSSPTGGGIYGYTF
>TRBJ2-1|TRBD2|NA|TRBV10-3
TGTGCCATCAGTGTGGGACTAGCGGGAGATGAGCAGTTCTTC
CAISVGLAGDEQFF
>TRBJ2-2|TRBD1|once|TRBV19
TGTGCCAGTAGTATGACACAGGGGGCGAACACCGGGGAGCTGTTTTTT
CASSMTQGANTGELFF
>TRBJ1-1|TRBD1|NA|TRBV29-1
TGCAGCGTAACACAGGGGGAGAACACTGAAGCTTTCTTT
CSVTQGENTEAFF
>TRBJ1-1|TRBD1|NA|TRBV7-3
TGTGCCAGCAGCTTAATGGCCGGACAGGGGGTCACTGAAGCTTTCTTT
CASSLMAGQGVTEAFF
>TRBJ1-4|NA|NA|TRBV19
TGTGCCAGTAGTAGACATTCAAATGAAAAACTGTTTTTT
CASSRHSNEKLFF
>TRBJ1-1|NA|NA|TRBV6-1
TGTGCCAGCAGTGAACACCGGGCTGAAGCTTTCTTT
CASSEHRAEAFF
>TRBJ1-4|NA|NA|TRBV5-1
TGCGCCAGCAGCCCCTACGGTTCAACTAATGAAAAACTGTTTTTT
CASSPYGSTNEKLFF
>TRBJ2-7|TRBD1|NA|TRBV5-4
TGTGCCAGCAGCGATGGGACAGAAGAAGACTACGAGCAGTACTTC
CASSDGTEEDYEQYF
>TRBJ2-7|NA|NA|TRBV5-5
TGTGCCAGCAGCCCCCCGGGAACCTACGAGCAGTACTTC
CASSPPGTYEQYF
>TRBJ1-2|NA|NA|TRBV18
TGTGCCAGCTCACCAGAAAGAACGGGCTATGGCTACACCTTC
CASSPERTGYGYTF
>TRBJ2-2|NA|medium-sized|TRBV30
TGTGCCTGGAAAAGACTGGGGAGCACCGGGGAGCTGTTTTTT
CAWKRLGSTGELFF
>TRBJ1-5|NA|NA|TRBV10-3
TGTGCCATCAGTGGAACGACGGGGTTTAATCAGCCCCAGCATTTT
CAISGTTGFNQPQHF
>TRBJ2-1|TRBD1|once|TRBV7-2
TGTGCCAGCAGCAACCCCACGACAGGGAAAAATGAGCAGTTCTTC
CASSNPTTGKNEQFF
>TRBJ1-3|NA|NA|TRBV2
TGTGCCAGCGGCCCGACAGCCGGAAACACCATATATTTT
CASGPTAGNTIYF
>TRBJ2-1|NA|few|TRBV6-6
TGTGCCAGCAGTTACTCTCGCGTGTACAATGAGCAGTTCTTC
CASSYSRVYNEQFF
>TRBJ1-1|TRBD1|once|TRBV27
TGTGCCAGCATTGTTTCAGGGGGCTTCGGTGAAGCTTTCTTT
CASIVSGGFGEAFF
>TRBJ1-4|TRBD1|NA|TRBV6-6
TGTGCCAGCAGTAGGACAGGGCATGAAAAACTGTTTTTT
CASSRTGHEKLFF
>TRBJ2-2|NA|NA|TRBV19
TGTGCCAGTAGTATAGATAGAATAGAGAACACCGGGGAGCTGTTTTTT
CASSIDRIENTGELFF
>TRBJ2-1|NA|NA|TRBV5-4
TGTGCCAGCAGCCCCCGTGCCCGGGAGCAGTTCTTC
CASSPRAREQFF
>TRBJ2-3|TRBD2|few|TRBV13
TGTGCCAGCAGCTTATACTTCCGGGAGGGCACAGATACGCAGTATTTT
CASSLYFREGTDTQYF
>TRBJ1-2|TRBD1|NA|TRBV15
TGTGCCACCAGCAGAGAGGGGACAGGGCTCTATGGCTACACCTTC
CATSREGTGLYGYTF
>TRBJ1-1|TRBD1|once|TRBV13
TGTGCCAGCAGCATACTCCCAGGGGGTTGGAACACTGAAGCTTTCTTT
CASSILPGGWNTEAFF